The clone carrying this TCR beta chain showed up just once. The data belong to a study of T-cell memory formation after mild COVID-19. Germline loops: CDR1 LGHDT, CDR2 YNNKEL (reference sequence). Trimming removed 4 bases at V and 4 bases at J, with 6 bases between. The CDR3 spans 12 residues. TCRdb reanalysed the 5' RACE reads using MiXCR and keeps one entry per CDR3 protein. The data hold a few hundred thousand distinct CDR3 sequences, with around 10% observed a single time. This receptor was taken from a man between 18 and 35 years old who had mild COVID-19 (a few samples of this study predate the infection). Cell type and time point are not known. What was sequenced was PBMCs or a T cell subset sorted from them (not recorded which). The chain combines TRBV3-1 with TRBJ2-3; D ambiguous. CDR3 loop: CASSPASDTQYF. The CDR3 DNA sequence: TGTGCCAGCAGCCCCGCCTCAGATACGCAGTATTTT.